The 24 T cell receptor beta chains below were found in one sample sequenced in a study of T cells in women clearing cervical HPV infection. TCRdb's table, derived via immunoSEQ multiplex PCR, lists solely in-frame clones and lacks some. This table holds 27,000 or so clones. Source material: blood buffy coat. The receptors shown here come from a woman between 18 and 70 years old with a cervical HPV16 infection that either progressed to CIN3+ or cleared (not recorded which).

A word on this clone: The CDR3 is cut off 3 residues early in the read; its end comes from the germline J gene. V gene TRBV7-9 combines with J gene TRBJ2-7; 7 positions agree with TRBD1. The germline V gene has CDR1 SEHNR and CDR2 FQNEAQ (reference sequence). With V trimmed by 5 bases and J by 1 base, 8 bases remained unmatched. The CDR3 is made up of 15 amino acids. CDR3 region: CASSLTGERSYEQYF. The part of the CDR3 DNA that was read is TGTGCCAGCAGCCTAACAGGGGAAAGGTCCTACGAG.

As concerns this clone: The DNA ends 3 residues before the CDR3 does, and the rest of the CDR3 is filled in from the germline J gene. The chain couples TRBV5-1 to TRBJ1-1; a possible D gene is TRBD1 (6 bases). From germline, CDR1 is SGHRS and CDR2 YFSETQ. This CDR3 has 14 residues. V was shortened by 8 bases and J by 2 bases, with 16 bases between the two germline ends. The CDR3 spells CASTFRGTNTEAFF. Incomplete CDR3 DNA: TGCGCCAGTACCTTTAGGGGGACAAACACTGAA.

Turning to this clone: The read halts 3 residues ahead of the CDR3 end, with the missing end drawn from the germline J gene. The V call is TRBV6-2 or TRBV6-3, the J call TRBJ2-3; TRBD1 aligns across 9 bases. This CDR3 is built from 14 residues. Germline V gene data show CDR1 as MNHEY and CDR2 as SVGEGT. The CDR3: CASREGQGLETQYF. The sequenced part of the CDR3 DNA is TGTGCCAGCAGGGAAGGACAGGGGTTGGAGACG.

A note on this clone: Read coverage stops 3 residues before the CDR3 terminus; the germline J gene supplies the remainder. V and J are TRBV7-9 and TRBJ1-1; 8 bases are a match to TRBD1. J lost 1 base, V lost 6 bases, and 1 base had no gene match. The CDR3 runs 13 residues. CDR1 and CDR2 from the germline V gene are SEHNR and FQNEAQ (reference sequence). The CDR3 sequence: CASSGQGNTEAFF. The CDR3 bases that were read are TGTGCCAGCAGTGGACAGGGGAACACTGAA.

A remark on this clone: Read coverage stops 3 residues before the CDR3 terminus; the germline J gene supplies the remainder. The V and J genes are TRBV6-1 and TRBJ2-3, with 12 bases lining up with TRBD1. CDR1 is MNHNS, CDR2 SASEGT, per germline. CDR3 size: 16 residues. The CDR3 bases that were read are TGTGCCAGCAGTGCCGGGACAGGGGGCCCCGGACAGCCG. The encoded protein is CASSAGTGGPGQP. The CDR3 reads in full as CASSAGTGGPGQPQYF.

Concerning this clone itself: The CDR3 end is not reached by the read, which stops 3 residues before it; the germline J gene fills it in. This sequence joins TRBV10-2 and TRBJ1-2; no clear D gene. The CDR3 loop spans 17 amino acids. Germline values: CDR1 WSHSY, CDR2 SAAADI. CDR3 DNA (partial): TGCGCCGCCCGACTAGCGGGAGGGCCCAGCTCCTACAATGAC. This codes for CAARLAGGPSSYND. The CDR3 in full is CAARLAGGPSSYNDYTF.

As for this clone: The CDR3 end is not reached by the read, which stops 3 residues before it; the germline J gene fills it in. The rearrangement links TRBV28 to TRBJ2-2; D remains unclear. Germline CDR1 reads MDHEN; CDR2 reads SYDVKM. V lost 8 bases to trimming and J lost 6 bases, with 4 bases between them. The CDR3 is made up of 10 amino acids. The DNA read from the CDR3 is TGTGCCAGCTCCGCCGGGGAG. This sequence encodes CASSAGE. The full-length CDR3 reads as CASSAGELFF.

As regards this clone: The CDR3 end lies 3 residues beyond the end of the read and is filled in from the germline J gene. V gene TRBV19 combines with J gene TRBJ2-4, with TRBD1 identical over 8 bases. In germline, CDR1 is LNHDA, CDR2 SQIVND (reference sequence). The CDR3 covers 15 residues. The sequenced part of the CDR3 DNA is TGTGCCAGTAGCCTACCCGGGACAGGACCCTATGGT. This codes for CASSLPGTGPYG. The complete CDR3 reads CASSLPGTGPYGQYF.

In regard to this clone: The read ends 3 residues before the CDR3 terminus; that terminus is restored from the germline J gene. The chain recombines TRBV2 with TRBJ2-4; 7 bases line up with TRBD2. The germline V gene has CDR1 SNHLY and CDR2 FYNNEI. Trimming removed 8 bases from V and 4 bases from J; junction bases left unmatched: 5. The CDR3 runs 13 residues. This CDR3 is CASSGGEKNIQYF. The CDR3 bases that were read are TGTGCCAGCTCGGGGGGAGAAAAAAACATT.

Comments on this clone: Read data end 3 residues before the CDR3 end; the end is taken from the germline J gene. The chain recombines TRBV20-1 with TRBJ1-1, with D perhaps TRBD1 (6 bases). V lost 5 bases and J 7 bases, leaving 14 bases between the germline ends. Germline lookup yields CDR1 DFQATT and CDR2 SNEGSKA (reference sequence). The CDR3 covers 12 residues. The CDR3 spells CSAHLDRSEAFF. The DNA read from the CDR3 is TGCAGTGCTCACCTGGACAGAAGTGAA.

A remark on this clone: Coverage ceases 3 residues before the CDR3 finishes, and the germline J gene fills in the end. The chain carries TRBV18 and TRBJ1-2, with TRBD1 matching 8 bases. Germline-derived CDR1 and CDR2 are KGHSH and LQKENI. The length of the CDR3 is 14 residues. CDR3: CASSSTDRGAGYTF. The CDR3 bases that were read are TGTGCCAGCTCATCTACCGACAGGGGAGCCGGC.

In the case of this clone: The CDR3 end lies 3 residues beyond the end of the read and is filled in from the germline J gene. V and J are TRBV18 and TRBJ1-5; 10 positions agree with TRBD1. After removal of 4 bases from V and 6 bases from J, the junction contained 0 bases not matched to a gene. Looked up from germline, CDR1 is KGHSH and CDR2 is LQKENI. The CDR3 consists of 13 residues. The sequenced part of the CDR3 DNA is TGTGCCAGCTCACGGACAGGGGGTCAGCCC. Translated, it gives CASSRTGGQP. The complete CDR3 sequence is CASSRTGGQPQHF.

The covered CDR3 bases are TGCAGCGTTGAAGCGACTAGCGGGAGGGACTACGAG. Protein sequence: CSVEATSGRDYE. The entire CDR3 is CSVEATSGRDYEQYF. This sequence joins TRBV29-1 and TRBJ2-7; 14 nucleotides line up with TRBD2. The read comes to an end 3 residues before the CDR3 does, leaving the germline J gene to fill in the end. The CDR3 contains 15 residues. V dropped 1 base and J dropped 3; count of bases not matched to a gene: 2. CDR1 SQVTM and CDR2 ANQGSEA come from the germline V gene.

A note on this clone: The CDR3 is cut off 3 residues early in the read; its end comes from the germline J gene. J is TRBJ2-5 and V is TRBV7-3; perhaps TRBD2 as D (5 bases). CDR3 length equals 13 residues. V was clipped by 2 bases and J by 5 bases, with 9 bases between them. Germline CDR1 is SGHTA and CDR2 is FQGTGA. CDR3 loop: CASSLWTGETQYF. Incomplete CDR3 DNA: TGTGCCAGCAGCTTATGGACGGGGGAGACC. Full variable domain (rest looked up from reference TRBV7-3 and TRBJ2-5): GAGVSQTPSNKVTEKGKYVELRCDPISGHTALYWYRQSLGQGPEFLIYFQGTGAADDSGLPNDRFFAVRPEGSVSTLKIQRTERGDSAVYLCASSLWTGETQYFGPGTRLLVL.

On this clone: The CDR3 end is not reached by the read, which stops 3 residues before it; the germline J gene fills it in. The chain is built from TRBV19 and TRBJ2-3; a possible D gene is TRBD1 (6 bases). This CDR3 is 15 amino acids long. Germline CDR1 LNHDA, CDR2 SQIVND (reference sequence). The sequenced CDR3 bases are TGTGCCAGTAGCTCACAGGGCGGATGGGAAGAGACG. Residues: CASSSQGGWEET. Given in full, the CDR3 is CASSSQGGWEETQYF.

In regard to this clone: The CDR3 end is not reached by the read, which stops 3 residues before it; the germline J gene fills it in. The chain is built from TRBV11-2 and TRBJ2-5; no reliable D call. This CDR3 comprises 11 residues. Germline lookup yields CDR1 SGHAT and CDR2 FQNNGV. The V end lost 3 bases, the J end lost 5 bases, and 4 bases lay between the germline ends. The CDR3: CASSFYETQYF. The CDR3 DNA, read in part, is TGTGCCAGCAGCTTTTATGAGACC.

Comment on this clone: The CDR3 goes on 3 residues after the read ends, and that part is filled in from the germline J gene. The rearrangement uses TRBV19 and TRBJ1-2; 7 nucleotides align to TRBD1. CDR1 and CDR2 from the germline V gene are LNHDA and SQIVND (reference sequence). The CDR3 spans 13 residues. With 5 bases clipped from V and 4 bases from J, the junction kept 4 bases outside the gene matches. Partial CDR3 DNA: TGTGCCAGTAGTGAGGGACAGAGCTATGGC. This sequence encodes CASSEGQSYG. The CDR3 as a whole reads CASSEGQSYGYTF.

Of note for this clone: From the germline J gene comes the end of the CDR3, since the read stops 3 residues before it. The chain has TRBV7-9 and TRBJ2-5; D perhaps matches TRBD2 (6 bases). The CDR3 is 14 amino acids. The V gene's germline CDR1 is SEHNR and CDR2 FQNEAQ (reference sequence). Trimming took off 5 bases at V and 1 base at J, with 11 bases between the two ends. CDR3: CASSRERGQETQYF. The part of the CDR3 DNA that was read is TGTGCCAGCAGCCGGGAGAGGGGCCAAGAGACC.

On this clone: Read sequence stops 3 residues before the CDR3 end, and the germline J gene provides the missing end. The chain combines TRBV2 with TRBJ2-7; 7 bases line up with TRBD1. The CDR3 spans 14 residues. V trimming: 6 bases; J trimming: 4 bases; junction bases outside the gene matches: 9. CDR1 and CDR2 from the germline V gene are SNHLY and FYNNEI. Incomplete CDR3 DNA: TGTGCCAGCAGGCCCCAACAGGGGAGATACGAG. Its protein is CASRPQQGRYE. In full, the CDR3 reads CASRPQQGRYEQYF.

Partial CDR3 DNA: TGTGCCAGCAGCTCCGGCGGGGGGAATGAG. It specifies CASSSGGGNE. The full CDR3 sequence reads CASSSGGGNEQFF. The chain joins TRBV7-6 to TRBJ2-1, with 8 bases that match TRBD2. The read stops 3 residues short of the end of the CDR3; the missing end is completed from the germline J gene. CDR3 length: 13 amino acids. Germline V lookup: CDR1 SGHVS, CDR2 FNYEAQ. V lost 4 bases, J lost 7 bases, and 3 bases stayed unmatched.

Regarding this clone: The CDR3 end lies 3 residues beyond the end of the read and is filled in from the germline J gene. The J gene is TRBJ2-7, the V gene TRBV7-9; 9 bases line up with TRBD1. CDR1 is SEHNR, CDR2 FQNEAQ, per germline (reference sequence). The V and J ends lost 5 bases and 5 bases, in that order; junction bases with no gene match: 4. This CDR3 has 13 residues. The CDR3 loop is CASSNGQGNEQYF. CDR3 DNA, as far as it was read: TGTGCCAGCAGCAACGGACAGGGGAACGAG.

On this clone: The read comes to an end 3 residues before the CDR3 does, leaving the germline J gene to fill in the end. V usage is TRBV5-1 and J usage is TRBJ1-1; possibly TRBD1 for D (5 bases). Trimming took 4 bases from V and 0 from J, leaving 13 bases between them. This CDR3 has 15 amino acids. Per germline, CDR1 SGHRS and CDR2 YFSETQ. This CDR3 reads CASSISIGVNTEAFF. The part of the CDR3 DNA that was read is TGCGCCAGCAGCATCTCCATAGGGGTGAACACTGAA.

As concerns this clone: Sequencing ends 3 residues short of the CDR3 end; the germline J gene provides the rest. The chain recombines TRBV18 with TRBJ2-1; 9 bases fit TRBD2. Germline V gives CDR1 KGHSH, CDR2 LQKENI. With 0 bases clipped from V and 9 bases from J, the junction kept 9 bases outside the gene matches. The CDR3 is made up of 16 amino acids. Partial CDR3 DNA: TGTGCCAGCTCACCACCGAAAGGGCCAGCGGGGGGTGAG. It is translated as CASSPPKGPAGGE. The entire CDR3 is CASSPPKGPAGGEQFF.

Worth noting for this clone: Read data end 3 residues before the CDR3 end; the end is taken from the germline J gene. The genes are TRBV19 and TRBJ2-3, with D tentatively TRBD1 or TRBD2 (6 bases each). The V gene's germline CDR1 is LNHDA and CDR2 SQIVND (reference sequence). This CDR3 spans 11 amino acids. CDR3: CASVEGETQYF. CDR3 bases read: TGTGCCAGTGTGGAGGGGGAGACG.